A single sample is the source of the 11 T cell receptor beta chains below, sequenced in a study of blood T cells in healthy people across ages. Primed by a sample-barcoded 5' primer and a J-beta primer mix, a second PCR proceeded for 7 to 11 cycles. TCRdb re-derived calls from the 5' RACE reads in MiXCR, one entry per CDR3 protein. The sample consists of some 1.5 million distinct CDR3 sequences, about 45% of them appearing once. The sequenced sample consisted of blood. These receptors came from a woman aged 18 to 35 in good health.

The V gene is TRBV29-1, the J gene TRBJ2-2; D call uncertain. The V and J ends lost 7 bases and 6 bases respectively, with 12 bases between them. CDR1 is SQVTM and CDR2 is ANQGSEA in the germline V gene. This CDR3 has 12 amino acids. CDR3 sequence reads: CSAPAPSGELFF. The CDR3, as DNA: TGCAGCGCTCCGGCCCCGTCCGGGGAGCTGTTTTTT.

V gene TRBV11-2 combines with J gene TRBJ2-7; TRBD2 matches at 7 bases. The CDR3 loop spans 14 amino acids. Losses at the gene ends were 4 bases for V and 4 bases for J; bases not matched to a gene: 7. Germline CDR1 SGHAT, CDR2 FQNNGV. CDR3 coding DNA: TGTGCCAGCAGCTCGCTCCGGGAGGTTTACGAGCAGTACTTC. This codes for CASSSLREVYEQYF.

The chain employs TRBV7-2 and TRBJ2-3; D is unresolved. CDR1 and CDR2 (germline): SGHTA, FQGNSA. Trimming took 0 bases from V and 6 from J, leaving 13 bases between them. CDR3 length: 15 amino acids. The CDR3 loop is CASSLAVGSMDTQYF. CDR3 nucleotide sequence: TGTGCCAGCAGCTTAGCGGTGGGTAGCATGGATACGCAGTATTTT. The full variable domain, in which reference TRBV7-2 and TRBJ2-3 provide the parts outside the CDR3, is GAGVSQSPSNKVTEKGKDVELRCDPISGHTALYWYRQSLGQGLEFLIYFQGNSAPDKSGLPSDRFSAERTGGSVSTLTIQRTQQEDSAVYLCASSLAVGSMDTQYFGPGTRLTVL.

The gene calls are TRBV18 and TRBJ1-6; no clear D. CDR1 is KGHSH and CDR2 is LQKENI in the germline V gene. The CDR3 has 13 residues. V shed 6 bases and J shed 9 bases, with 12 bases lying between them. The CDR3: CASSRTISSPLHF. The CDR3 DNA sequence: TGTGCCAGCTCTAGGACGATAAGTTCACCCCTCCACTTT.

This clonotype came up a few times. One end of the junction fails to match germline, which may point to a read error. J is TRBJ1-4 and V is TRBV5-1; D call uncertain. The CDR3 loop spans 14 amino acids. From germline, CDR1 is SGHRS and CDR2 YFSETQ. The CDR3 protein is CASSPTGRGEKLFF. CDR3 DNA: TGTGCCAGCAGCCCGACCGGCCGAGGGGAAAAACTGTTTTTT.

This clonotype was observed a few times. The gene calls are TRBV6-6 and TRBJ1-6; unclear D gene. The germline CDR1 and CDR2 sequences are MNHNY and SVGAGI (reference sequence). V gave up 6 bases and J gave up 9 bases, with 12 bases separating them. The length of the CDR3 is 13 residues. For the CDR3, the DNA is TGTGCCAGCAGGCTTGAGTCTGGTTCACCCCTCCACTTT. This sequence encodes CASRLESGSPLHF.

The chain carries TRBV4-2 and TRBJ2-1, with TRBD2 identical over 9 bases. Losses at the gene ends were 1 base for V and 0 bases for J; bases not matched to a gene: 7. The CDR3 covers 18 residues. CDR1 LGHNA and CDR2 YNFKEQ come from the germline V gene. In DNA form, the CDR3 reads TGTGCCAGCAGCCAAGTCTTAGCGGGAGCCTACTCCTACAATGAGCAGTTCTTC. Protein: CASSQVLAGAYSYNEQFF.

The CDR3 DNA follows: TGCGCCAGCAGCGGTCAGAGGAATGAAAAACTGTTTTTT. Amino acid sequence: CASSGQRNEKLFF. The rearrangement uses TRBV4-3 and TRBJ1-4; D not certain. V lost 5 bases, J lost 5 bases, and 9 bases lay in between. The CDR3 loop spans 13 amino acids. Germline-derived CDR1 and CDR2 are LGHNA and YSLEER.

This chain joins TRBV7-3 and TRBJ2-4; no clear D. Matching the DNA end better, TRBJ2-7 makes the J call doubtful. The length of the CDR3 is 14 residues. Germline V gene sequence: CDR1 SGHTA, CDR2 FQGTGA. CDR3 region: CASSLTASHYEQYF. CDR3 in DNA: TGTGCCAGCAGCTTAACCGCGTCACACTACGAGCAGTACTTC.

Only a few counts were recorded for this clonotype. CDR3 bases: TGTGCCAGCAGCCAAGATGCCTCGAGGATTAGTCAGCCCCAGCATTTT. Translated: CASSQDASRISQPQHF. The V gene is TRBV4-2, the J gene TRBJ1-5; D unclear. The V and J ends lost 0 bases and 6 bases respectively, with 15 bases between them. The CDR3 runs 16 residues. CDR1 and CDR2 from the germline V gene are LGHNA and YNFKEQ.

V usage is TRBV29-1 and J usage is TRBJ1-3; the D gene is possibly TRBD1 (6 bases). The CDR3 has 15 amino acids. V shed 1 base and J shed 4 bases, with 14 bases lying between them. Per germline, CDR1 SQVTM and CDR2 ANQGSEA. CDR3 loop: CSVEGDTLGGNTIYF. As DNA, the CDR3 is TGCAGCGTTGAAGGGGACACTCTCGGAGGAAACACCATATATTTT.